The T cell receptor (beta chain) described here comes from a study of T cells in tumors after PD-1 blockade. About the study: Each patient got pembrolizumab 200 mg every 3 weeks or cemiplimab 350 mg every 2 weeks. A subset received ongoing vismodegib 150 mg daily alongside anti-PD-1 therapy. Study-wide points: Peripheral recruitment is suggested, as some novel exhausted tumor clones were in pre-treatment blood.

V shed 1 base and J 0 bases; nucleotides not matched to a gene: 8. Germline V lookup: CDR1 LGHDT, CDR2 YNNKEL (reference sequence). CDR3 length: 17 residues. A word on this clone: Its antigen is not known.

Tumor or blood genomic DNA was sequenced, with inputs of roughly 550 ng to 6,500 ng. The table came from immunoSEQ multiplex PCR; TCRdb's copy has only in-frame clones and leaves some out. Altogether 60,000 to 75,000 clones are present, roughly 70% being singletons, with the ten largest covering approximately 4.5%. The TCR was taken from a human donor with basal cell carcinoma. This specimen consisted of PBMCs, obtained after anti-PD-1 treatment. The rearrangement joins TRBV3-1 (or the pseudogene TRBV3-2) to TRBJ1-2; 7 bases line up with TRBD1. For the CDR3, the DNA is TGTGCCAGCAGCCAAGTCACATGGACAGGAACTAACTATGGCTACACCTTC. Amino acid sequence: CASSQVTWTGTNYGYTF.